This T cell receptor beta chain was sequenced for a study of chemoradiotherapy in HPV16-positive cancers. The table came from immunoSEQ multiplex PCR; TCRdb's copy has only in-frame clones and leaves some out. The sample consists of about 5,100 clones, roughly three quarters of them appearing once. Germline V gene data show CDR1 as LNHDA and CDR2 as SQIVND (reference sequence). The CDR3 totals 14 residues. Deletions cut 10 bases from V and 0 bases from J, with 13 bases between. The material was tumor tissue, obtained from a patient who underwent chemoradiotherapy. The chain carries TRBV19 and TRBJ1-5; D unresolved. The receptor comes from a human donor with HPV-associated anogenital cancer. CDR3 bases: TGTGCCATCTCCACCGAAACTAGCAATCAGCCCCAGCATTTT. Protein: CAISTETSNQPQHF.